This entry lists 21 T cell receptor beta chains sequenced from one sample in a study of blood T cell repertoires in COVID-19. The method was immunoSEQ multiplex PCR; TCRdb's version includes in-frame clones alone and lacks a portion of them. The sample includes under 300,000 clones, 85% to 90% seen only once; the top ten take about 5.9%. Sequencing was performed on peripheral blood. The receptor source for this set is a man in his fifties or sixties with acute or convalescent COVID-19.

The rearrangement joins TRBV5-1 to TRBJ2-5, with TRBD2 identical over 8 bases. This CDR3 has 15 amino acids. Unmatched junction bases numbered 8, after V lost 3 bases and J lost 4 bases. CDR1 is SGHRS and CDR2 is YFSETQ in the germline V gene. Written as DNA, the CDR3 is TGCGCCAGCAGCTCCACGGGACTAGTAGGAGAGACCCAGTACTTC. Amino acid sequence: CASSSTGLVGETQYF.

The rearrangement joins TRBV30 to TRBJ2-7, with a weak D call TRBD2 (6 bases). Germline V gene lookup returns CDR1 GTSNPN and CDR2 SVGIG (reference sequence). The CDR3 has 14 residues. Trimming stripped 2 bases from V and 7 bases from J, with 18 bases between. CDR3 residues: CAWSSGRAEREQYF. CDR3 DNA sequence: TGTGCCTGGAGTAGCGGGCGGGCGGAGAGAGAGCAGTACTTC.

The chain couples TRBV27 to TRBJ2-5; 9 bases match TRBD2. With V trimmed by 2 bases and J by 5 bases, 3 bases remained unmatched. The length of the CDR3 is 14 residues. Germline lookup yields CDR1 MNHEY and CDR2 SMNVEV (reference sequence). The chain's CDR3 is CASSLAGGRETQYF. As DNA, the CDR3 is TGTGCCAGCAGTTTAGCGGGAGGGCGGGAGACCCAGTACTTC.

The V call is TRBV15, the J call TRBJ2-3, with 9 bases fitting TRBD1. There are 16 residues in the CDR3. The junction had 5 bases not matched to a gene; V was cut back by 3 bases and J by 1 base. Per the germline V gene, CDR1 is LNHNV and CDR2 is YYDKDF (reference sequence). DNA of the CDR3: TGTGCCACCAGCAGGGACAGGGGCCGGGGCACAGATACGCAGTATTTT. Encoded protein: CATSRDRGRGTDTQYF.

The J gene is TRBJ2-1, the V gene TRBV7-8; 15 bases agree with TRBD2. V lost 3 bases to trimming and J lost 5 bases; unmatched junction nucleotides: 14. The CDR3 runs 20 residues. Germline V gene lookup returns CDR1 SGHVS and CDR2 FQNEAQ. The CDR3 DNA is TGTGCCAGCAGCTTGATCGGGACTAGCGGGAGGCCGATCATCCACAATGAGCAGTTCTTC. Translated, it gives CASSLIGTSGRPIIHNEQFF.

The rearrangement joins TRBV19 to TRBJ1-2; 7 nucleotides line up with TRBD1. CDR3 length equals 11 residues. J gave up 7 bases and V 6 bases, and 2 bases lay outside the gene matches. Germline V gene data show CDR1 as LNHDA and CDR2 as SQIVND (reference sequence). The CDR3, as DNA: TGTGCCAGTAGAACAGGGGTTGGCTACACCTTC. Encoded protein: CASRTGVGYTF.

The chain is built from TRBV7-3 and TRBJ2-1; 12 bases agree with TRBD2. Germline V gives CDR1 SGHTA, CDR2 FQGTGA. Trimming cost V 4 bases and J 7 bases; bases outside gene matches: 11. This CDR3 region has 17 residues. CDR3 protein: CASSSRVLAGGWNEQFF. CDR3 bases: TGTGCCAGCAGCTCCCGTGTACTAGCGGGAGGTTGGAATGAGCAGTTCTTC.

The chain uses TRBV10-3 and TRBJ2-7, with a possible D match to TRBD1 (6 bases). Germline lookup yields CDR1 ENHRY and CDR2 SYGVKD. V gave up 10 bases and J gave up 1 base, with 14 bases separating them. This CDR3 has 13 amino acids. The CDR3 region is CASLKTGSYEQYF. The CDR3 DNA follows: TGTGCCAGCCTAAAGACAGGTTCCTACGAGCAGTACTTC.

The CDR3 loop is CASSLVWTNPHSTDTQYF. The CDR3 DNA reads as TGTGCCAGCAGCTTAGTTTGGACAAATCCTCACAGCACAGATACGCAGTATTTT. The chain uses TRBV7-2 and TRBJ2-3, with D possibly TRBD1 on 5 matching bases. CDR1 and CDR2 (germline): SGHTA, FQGNSA. CDR3 length equals 18 residues. V lost 1 base and J lost 0, with 17 bases in between.

The chain uses TRBV9 and TRBJ1-1; D remains unclear. The CDR3 spans 15 residues. Trimming removed 1 base from V and 0 bases from J, with 10 bases in between. Germline-derived CDR1 and CDR2 are SGDLS and YYNGEE. The CDR3 DNA reads as TGTGCCAGCAGCGTATATGAGGGATTGAACACTGAAGCTTTCTTT. Its protein is CASSVYEGLNTEAFF.

The chain combines TRBV29-1 with TRBJ1-4, with D perhaps TRBD1 (6 bases). The CDR3 loop spans 13 amino acids. Germline loops: CDR1 SQVTM, CDR2 ANQGSEA. The CDR3 protein is CSCRDTSNEKLFF. The DNA of the CDR3 is TGCAGTTGCAGGGACACCTCTAATGAAAAACTGTTTTTT.

Concerning this clone: Other DNA sequences in the sample encode the same CDR3. V usage is TRBV7-9 and J usage is TRBJ1-1; D is perhaps TRBD1 (5 bases). Trimming pared 6 bases from V and 1 base from J, leaving 9 bases between. Germline loops: CDR1 SEHNR, CDR2 FQNEAQ (reference sequence). The CDR3 consists of 13 residues. The CDR3 region is CASSSQGNTEAFF. Written as DNA, the CDR3 is TGTGCCAGCAGTAGTCAGGGGAACACTGAAGCTTTCTTT.

The chain recombines TRBV27 with TRBJ2-7; 10 positions agree with TRBD2. The CDR3 extends over 17 amino acids. The V gene end was trimmed by 3 bases and the J gene end by 7 bases; junction bases not matched to a gene: 15. Germline CDR1 reads MNHEY; CDR2 reads SMNVEV (reference sequence). Here the CDR3 DNA reads TGTGCCAGCAGTTTTAGTGGGTCAGGACTAGCGGATCCGGAGCAGTACTTC. This encodes CASSFSGSGLADPEQYF.

The chain employs TRBV12-3 or TRBV12-4 and TRBJ2-1; the match to TRBD1 covers 7 bases. The CDR3 length is 13 residues. The V segment lost 4 bases and the J segment 6 bases; nucleotides outside the gene matches: 3. The CDR3 protein is CASSSGTANEQFF. The CDR3 DNA is TGTGCCAGCAGTTCCGGGACAGCCAATGAGCAGTTCTTC.

The rearrangement joins TRBV7-9 to TRBJ2-1; TRBD2 agrees at 7 bases. Germline CDR1 reads SEHNR; CDR2 reads FQNEAQ (reference sequence). The CDR3 runs 15 residues. The ends lost 6 bases at V and 4 bases at J; junction bases unmatched: 9. The CDR3 sequence is CASRPPSGGYNEQFF. The CDR3 DNA reads TGTGCCAGCAGGCCTCCTAGCGGAGGGTACAATGAGCAGTTCTTC.

This clone was seen more than once but under ten times. This sequence joins TRBV4-3 and TRBJ2-1, with 13 bases fitting TRBD2. From germline, CDR1 is LGHNA and CDR2 YSLEER. This CDR3 has 18 amino acids. J gave up 7 bases and V 0 bases, and 9 bases lay outside the gene matches. DNA for the CDR3: TGCGCCAGCAGCCAAGATAGGTTACTAGCGGGAGGGCGGAATGAGCAGTTCTTC. Translating gives CASSQDRLLAGGRNEQFF.

This clone came up once. The rearrangement links TRBV19 to TRBJ2-2, with D possibly matching TRBD1 (5 bases). The CDR3 has 13 amino acids. V gave up 4 bases and J gave up 8 bases, with 11 bases separating them. The germline gives CDR1 LNHDA, CDR2 SQIVND (reference sequence). The CDR3: CASSTRVGGELFF. CDR3 bases: TGTGCCAGTAGTACCAGGGTGGGAGGGGAGCTGTTTTTT. The complete variable domain, with remaining parts taken from reference TRBV19 and TRBJ2-2, reads DGGITQSPKYLFRKEGQNVTLSCEQNLNHDAMYWYRQDPGQGLRLIYYSQIVNDFQKGDIAEGYSVSREKKESFPLTVTSAQKNPTAFYLCASSTRVGGELFFGEGSRLTVL.

This chain uses TRBV28 with TRBJ2-5; D perhaps matches TRBD1 (7 bases). V was cut by 6 bases and J by 6 bases, with 17 bases left in between. Germline assignment: CDR1 MDHEN and CDR2 SYDVKM. The CDR3 length is 14 residues. The CDR3, as DNA: TGTGCCAGCAGCGGGGGACAGTCTCTACAGACCCAGTACTTC. As protein: CASSGGQSLQTQYF.

The V call is TRBV7-6, the J call TRBJ1-3, with 9 bases lining up with TRBD1. The germline V gene encodes CDR1 SGHVS and CDR2 FNYEAQ. The CDR3 contains 16 residues. Trimming removed 5 bases from V and 0 bases from J; junction bases left unmatched: 5. The DNA for the CDR3 is TGTGCCAGCAGCGAGGGACAGGGCATCTCTGGAAACACCATATATTTT. It translates to CASSEGQGISGNTIYF.

V gene TRBV7-2 combines with J gene TRBJ1-1, with D tentatively TRBD1 (6 bases). Germline loops: CDR1 SGHTA, CDR2 FQGNSA. V lost 5 bases and J lost 3, with 13 bases in between. There are 14 residues in the CDR3. The CDR3, as DNA: TGTGCCAGCAGCCCACAGGGCGGAGACACTGAAGCTTTCTTT. As protein: CASSPQGGDTEAFF.

The chain couples TRBV4-3 to TRBJ1-1; D is unclear. The V and J ends lost 2 bases and 3 bases respectively, with 16 bases between them. This CDR3 is 16 amino acids long. From germline, CDR1 is LGHNA and CDR2 YSLEER. CDR3 bases: TGCGCCAGCAGCCAATCGTCGAGCCAACGGGACACTGAAGCTTTCTTT. It yields the protein CASSQSSSQRDTEAFF.